In its sample, the clone carrying this T cell receptor (beta chain) was seen many times. Its matching antigen is unknown. The data derive from a study of T-cell reconstitution after alpha-beta-depleted transplantation in children. Findings of the study overall: High day-60 TCRbeta diversity in some patients came from surviving recipient T cells and thymic progenitors. T cells produced anew were the main source of T-cell counts and diversity one year after transplant. Reportedly, roughly two months post-transplant, alpha-beta T cells arose from several hundred expanded graft clones.

Library preparation (for TCRbeta) was performed with unique molecular identifiers. TCRdb reprocessed the PCR reads with MiXCR, giving one entry per CDR3 protein. The repertoire includes roughly 4,000 distinct CDR3 sequences, 19% of them detected once, and more than 45% sits in the top ten. This CDR3 is built from 10 residues. Per germline, CDR1 SEHNR and CDR2 FQNEAQ (reference sequence). Trimming took off 0 bases at V and 12 bases at J, with 3 bases between the two ends. The sample was PBMCs, mostly from graft donor cells, taken 180 days after TCRalphabeta/CD19-depleted stem cell transplant. The rearrangement links TRBV7-9 to TRBJ2-1; D not resolved. The sequence came from a male patient under 10 years old who had a stem cell transplant for acute lymphoblastic leukemia, so the T cells may come from the graft donor. The CDR3 sequence: CASSLARQFF. The DNA for the CDR3 is TGTGCCAGCAGCTTAGCAAGGCAGTTCTTC. Full variable domain (missing parts from reference TRBV7-9 and TRBJ2-1): DTGVSQNPRHKITKRGQNVTFRCDPISEHNRLYWYRQTLGQGPEFLTYFQNEAQLEKSRLLSDRFSAERPKGSFSTLEIQRTEQGDSAMYLCASSLARQFFGPGTRLTVL.